This T cell receptor (beta chain) was sequenced in a study of cytomegalovirus exposure and HLA in healthy donors. About the research overall: Unique TCRs numbering some 77 million, obtained from HLA-typed donors, made up an early data release.

Notes on the study in general: In a later analysis, a missense DCLRE1C variant was linked to TCR beta V- and J-gene trimming. The investigators catalogued some 160 TCR beta chains as cytomegalovirus-associated.

Notes on this clone: As yet, its antigen is unknown.

Germline trimming cut 5 bases from V and 6 bases from J; bases unmatched to any gene: 15. Germline lookup yields CDR1 LNHDA and CDR2 SQIVND (reference sequence). This CDR3 is built from 16 residues. PCR involved 60 Vbeta and 13 Jbeta primers. The repertoire was sequenced with immunoSEQ multiplex PCR; TCRdb's copy has only in-frame clones and lacks some. This table holds about 130,000 clones, around four fifths found once. The sequenced sample was PBMCs. This receptor was taken from a young man in good health. This chain uses TRBV19 with TRBJ2-7, with 8 bases identical to TRBD1. CDR3 loop: CASSPPRAGGSSEQYF. The CDR3 DNA sequence: TGTGCCAGTAGTCCACCAAGGGCAGGGGGCTCGTCCGAGCAGTACTTC.